Below, 21 T cell receptor beta chains from the same sample are listed, as sequenced in a study of blood T cell repertoires in COVID-19. The table came from immunoSEQ multiplex PCR; TCRdb's copy has only in-frame clones and leaves some out. The sample has approximately 240,000 clones, approximately 80% seen once; the top ten hold approximately 1.3%. The source material was PBMCs or T cells enriched from blood (not recorded which). The receptors here all came from a middle-aged woman with acute COVID-19.

In regard to this clone: The same CDR3 also results from other DNA sequences found in this sample. The J gene is TRBJ2-1, the V gene TRBV6-4, with TRBD2 identical over 10 bases. Germline values: CDR1 MRHNA, CDR2 SNTAGT. Germline trimming cut 0 bases from V and 7 bases from J; bases unmatched to any gene: 3. The CDR3 loop spans 15 amino acids. The CDR3 nucleotides are TGTGCCAGCAGTGACTCGAGCGGGGGGGCAAATGAGCAGTTCTTC. It specifies CASSDSSGGANEQFF.

The chain is built from TRBV10-2 and TRBJ1-1, with unresolved D. V was trimmed by 5 bases and J by 4 bases, leaving 20 bases between them. Germline V lookup: CDR1 WSHSY, CDR2 SAAADI. The CDR3 runs 16 residues. Here the CDR3 DNA reads TGCGCCAGCAGTTCGTCCCCCACTTCAAGACTCACTGAAGCTTTCTTT. Amino acids: CASSSSPTSRLTEAFF.

The table lists this clone with a count of one. The rearrangement links TRBV4-1 to TRBJ2-7; TRBD1 aligns across 9 bases. V was clipped by 0 bases and J by 4 bases; unmatched bases: 10. This CDR3 spans 17 amino acids. Germline V gene lookup returns CDR1 MGHRA and CDR2 YSYEKL. The DNA for the CDR3 is TGCGCCAGCAGCCAAGATAGACGGGACAGGGACGGGTACGAGCAGTACTTC. This encodes CASSQDRRDRDGYEQYF.

This clone came up a few times. The CDR3 protein is CAWSLQGAGGYTF. The CDR3 bases are TGTGCCTGGAGCCTTCAGGGGGCGGGAGGCTACACCTTC. V and J are TRBV30 and TRBJ1-2; 8 bases line up with TRBD1. The CDR3 totals 13 residues. V lost 3 bases to trimming and J lost 8 bases; unmatched junction nucleotides: 8. Germline V gene sequence: CDR1 GTSNPN, CDR2 SVGIG (reference sequence).

The V and J genes are TRBV5-6 and TRBJ2-7; 15 bases are shared with TRBD2. Losses at the gene ends were 3 bases for V and 6 bases for J; bases not matched to a gene: 10. Germline V gives CDR1 SGHDT, CDR2 YYEEEE. This CDR3 contains 17 residues. The CDR3 sequence: CASSSLGTSGRWGEQYF. CDR3 sequence (DNA): TGTGCCAGCAGCTCACTAGGGACTAGCGGGAGGTGGGGCGAGCAGTACTTC.

This chain uses TRBV5-1 with TRBJ2-7, with D possibly being TRBD1 (5 bases). CDR1 SGHRS and CDR2 YFSETQ come from the germline V gene. The CDR3 is 14 amino acids. Deletions cut 2 bases from V and 3 bases from J, with 12 bases between. CDR3 amino acids: CASSLAAGHYEQYF. The CDR3 DNA reads as TGCGCCAGCAGCTTAGCCGCAGGGCACTACGAGCAGTACTTC.

This chain connects TRBV6-5 to TRBJ1-6, with D maybe TRBD1 (5 bases). Germline V gene data show CDR1 as MNHEY and CDR2 as SVGAGI. CDR3 length: 16 amino acids. The V gene lost 3 bases and the J gene lost 3 bases, with 12 bases spanning the gap. The CDR3 sequence is CASSYGGADYNSPLHF. The CDR3 DNA reads as TGTGCCAGCAGTTATGGAGGGGCGGACTATAATTCACCCCTCCACTTT.

This chain uses TRBV7-9 with TRBJ1-1; 10 nucleotides agree with TRBD1. CDR1 SEHNR and CDR2 FQNEAQ come from the germline V gene (reference sequence). The CDR3 consists of 14 residues. V lost 7 bases to trimming and J lost 5 bases; unmatched junction nucleotides: 7. The CDR3 sequence: CASNRDRGRTEAFF. The CDR3 coding sequence is TGTGCCAGCAACCGGGACAGGGGTAGGACTGAAGCTTTCTTT. The full variable domain, rest sourced from reference TRBV7-9 and TRBJ1-1, is DTGVSQNPRHKITKRGQNVTFRCDPISEHNRLYWYRQTLGQGPEFLTYFQNEAQLEKSRLLSDRFSAERPKGSFSTLEIQRTEQGDSAMYLCASNRDRGRTEAFFGQGTRLTVV.

V and J are TRBV12-3 or TRBV12-4 and TRBJ1-2; possibly TRBD1 for D (6 bases). The CDR3 length is 13 residues. Trimming left V 10 bases short and J 2 bases short, with 14 bases between. The CDR3 loop is CAIRGALNYGYTF. CDR3 coding DNA: TGTGCCATCAGGGGAGCCCTCAACTATGGCTACACCTTC.

This clone was recorded only once. The chain is built from TRBV6-4 and TRBJ2-3; D is perhaps TRBD1 (5 bases). The CDR3 is 15 residues long. Germline V gene sequence: CDR1 MRHNA, CDR2 SNTAGT. Trimming removed 8 bases from V and 2 bases from J, with 17 bases in between. The DNA of the CDR3 is TGTGCCAGCTCGGACCAGGGTTTTCCCACAGATACGCAGTATTTT. Translated: CASSDQGFPTDTQYF.

This chain uses TRBV12-3 or TRBV12-4 with TRBJ2-7, with D hard to call. CDR3 length: 13 amino acids. With 2 bases removed from V and 2 bases from J, the gap between germline ends came to 7 bases. The CDR3 DNA reads as TGTGCCAGCAGTTTACGGCGGACCTACGAGCAGTACTTC. It yields the protein CASSLRRTYEQYF.

This clone was counted a few times. The V gene is TRBV5-6, the J gene TRBJ1-1; 7 nucleotides match TRBD1. The CDR3 runs 15 residues. The trim removed 0 bases at V and 6 bases at J, leaving 8 bases unmatched. Germline values: CDR1 SGHDT, CDR2 YYEEEE. The CDR3 nucleotides are TGTGCCAGCAGCTTGGCGGGACAGACGACCCCTGAAGCTTTCTTT. Protein product: CASSLAGQTTPEAFF.

This clone was counted a few times. This chain connects TRBV5-1 to TRBJ2-6, with 9 bases that match TRBD1. This CDR3 has 17 amino acids. The germline V gene has CDR1 SGHRS and CDR2 YFSETQ. After removal of 4 bases from V and 1 base from J, the junction contained 6 bases not matched to a gene. The CDR3 sequence: CASSPGTGLSGANVLTF. The CDR3 bases are TGCGCCAGCAGCCCCGGGACAGGGTTATCTGGGGCCAACGTCCTGACTTTC.

The rearrangement uses TRBV4-2 and TRBJ1-5, with a weak D call TRBD1 (5 bases). This CDR3 is built from 14 residues. V was pared by 4 bases and J by 3 bases, with 10 bases between. The germline V gene encodes CDR1 LGHNA and CDR2 YNFKEQ. The CDR3: CASSRDSLNQPQHF. CDR3 nucleotides: TGTGCCAGCAGCCGCGACAGTCTCAATCAGCCCCAGCATTTT.

This chain links TRBV27 with TRBJ1-6; 9 bases agree with TRBD1. Germline loops: CDR1 MNHEY, CDR2 SMNVEV (reference sequence). Losses at the gene ends were 5 bases for V and 15 bases for J; bases not matched to a gene: 11. The CDR3 covers 14 residues. CDR3 nucleotide sequence: TGTGCCAGCAGTGCACAGGGGGCCGCTGAAGTCCTCCACTTT. Translating it yields CASSAQGAAEVLHF.

The chain combines TRBV5-1 with TRBJ2-2; 14 bases map to TRBD2. Unmatched junction bases numbered 13, after V lost 5 bases and J lost 1 base. Germline loops: CDR1 SGHRS, CDR2 YFSETQ. The CDR3 has 20 amino acids. CDR3 sequence reads: CASSFPRTSGRKENTGELFF. CDR3 nucleotide sequence: TGCGCCAGCAGTTTTCCTAGGACTAGCGGGAGGAAGGAGAACACCGGGGAGCTGTTTTTT.

J is TRBJ2-1 and V is TRBV5-3; possible D gene TRBD2, 6 bases. TRBV5-3 is treated as an ORF (open reading frame) with a function not yet certain. Trimming removed 1 base from V and 3 bases from J, with 8 bases in between. This CDR3 is 14 amino acids long. The CDR3 nucleotides are TGTGCCAGAAGCTTGCGGGGGATCTACAATGAGCAGTTCTTC. Translating gives CARSLRGIYNEQFF.

The J gene is TRBJ1-1, the V gene TRBV6-5, with D perhaps TRBD1 (6 bases). Trimming removed 6 bases from V and 3 bases from J, with 11 bases in between. The CDR3 contains 13 residues. The germline CDR1 and CDR2 sequences are MNHEY and SVGAGI. The CDR3 loop is CASSTHRDTEAFF. CDR3 bases: TGTGCCAGCAGCACGCACAGGGACACTGAAGCTTTCTTT.

The V and J genes are TRBV27 and TRBJ2-1, with 13 bases matching TRBD2. This CDR3 has 17 residues. Germline loops: CDR1 MNHEY, CDR2 SMNVEV (reference sequence). V was pared by 5 bases and J by 7 bases, with 11 bases of the junction left unmatched. CDR3 sequence (DNA): TGTGCCAGCAGTCCAGTTTCCGGGACTAGCGGGAAAAATGAGCAGTTCTTC. This gives the protein CASSPVSGTSGKNEQFF.

The V call is TRBV2, the J call TRBJ2-1; D remains ambiguous. Germline V gives CDR1 SNHLY, CDR2 FYNNEI. Trimming removed 7 bases from V and 2 bases from J, with 3 bases in between. The CDR3 contains 11 residues. DNA for the CDR3: TGTGCCAGCACAACCTACAATGAGCAGTTCTTC. Translating gives CASTTYNEQFF.

This chain links TRBV11-2 with TRBJ2-2, with 8 positions matching TRBD2. Germline assignment: CDR1 SGHAT and CDR2 FQNNGV. J lost 8 bases, V lost 3 bases, and 2 bases had no gene match. The CDR3 runs to 13 residues. CDR3 nucleotide sequence: TGTGCCAGCAGCTTTAGCGGGACTGGGGAGCTGTTTTTT. It is translated as CASSFSGTGELFF.